A selection of T cell receptor beta chains follows, all from one sample in a study of a mutant IDH1 vaccine in newly diagnosed glioma. These receptors' antigens are unknown. Assay: immunoSEQ multiplex PCR; the TCRdb copy retains only in-frame clones and omits some. This sample has about 110,000 clones; 90% occur once, and the top ten carry more than 0.55%. The material sequenced was PBMCs, taken from a glioma patient whose treatment included an IDH1 peptide vaccine. The origin of the receptors is a woman aged 45-65 years with glioma. Both conserved end residues are part of each CDR3. The order of the fields is J gene, clone size, D gene, V gene, CDR3 DNA, CDR3 protein. A D gene is named only where the DNA matches it firmly. Not every row has a clone size; where given, it reads once, few, many or a size class.

j_call: TRBJ1-5; clone_size: -; d_call: -; v_call: TRBV19; cdr3_nt: TGTGCCAGTAGTATAGGGAGCAATAGCAATCAGCCCCAGCATTTT; cdr3_aa: CASSIGSNSNQPQHF
j_call: TRBJ2-7; clone_size: -; d_call: -; v_call: TRBV30; cdr3_nt: TGTGCCTGGAGAGGTGGGAGCTCCTACGAGCAGTACTTC; cdr3_aa: CAWRGGSSYEQYF
j_call: TRBJ1-5; clone_size: once; d_call: -; v_call: TRBV7-8; cdr3_nt: TGTGCCAGCAGCTTAGTGGGGAAGGGGGGAGGTTCGCCCCAGCATTTT; cdr3_aa: CASSLVGKGGGSPQHF
j_call: TRBJ2-7; clone_size: -; d_call: TRBD2; v_call: TRBV11-1; cdr3_nt: TGTGCCAGCAGCCAGGTCGGGAGGGGGGTCTACGAGCAGTACTTC; cdr3_aa: CASSQVGRGVYEQYF
j_call: TRBJ1-1; clone_size: -; d_call: -; v_call: TRBV18; cdr3_nt: TGTGCCAGCTCACCACCTATCGGAGGGGGTGGACGGACCATGAACACTGAAGCTTTCTTT; cdr3_aa: CASSPPIGGGGRTMNTEAFF
j_call: TRBJ1-2; clone_size: -; d_call: TRBD1; v_call: TRBV6-6; cdr3_nt: TGTGCCAGCAGTTACTCGACAGGGCTTCATGGCTACACCTTC; cdr3_aa: CASSYSTGLHGYTF
j_call: TRBJ1-5; clone_size: -; d_call: TRBD1; v_call: TRBV7-6; cdr3_nt: TGTGCCAGCAGCAAACGGACAGGGCCTTGGCCCCAGCATTTT; cdr3_aa: CASSKRTGPWPQHF
j_call: TRBJ2-2; clone_size: few; d_call: -; v_call: TRBV5-1; cdr3_nt: TGCGCCAGCAGCCCTGGCCCATCCGGGGAGCTGTTTTTT; cdr3_aa: CASSPGPSGELFF
j_call: TRBJ1-5; clone_size: few; d_call: TRBD1; v_call: TRBV12-5; cdr3_nt: TGTGCTAGTGGTTTGAGGGACAGGGCCCTTCTCAGGGGCAATCAGCCCCAGCATTTT; cdr3_aa: CASGLRDRALLRGNQPQHF
j_call: TRBJ1-6; clone_size: -; d_call: -; v_call: TRBV28; cdr3_nt: TGTGCCAGCAGTTTATCGGCCGCAGCCTATAATTCACCCCTCCACTTT; cdr3_aa: CASSLSAAAYNSPLHF
j_call: TRBJ2-2; clone_size: -; d_call: TRBD1; v_call: TRBV4-2; cdr3_nt: TGTGCCAGCAGCCAAGGGTTGGACAGGGACAGTATGCTGTTTTTT; cdr3_aa: CASSQGLDRDSMLFF
j_call: TRBJ2-7; clone_size: -; d_call: -; v_call: TRBV6-1; cdr3_nt: TGTGCCAGCAGGCCCTACTGGGACAATACCTACGAGCAGTACTTC; cdr3_aa: CASRPYWDNTYEQYF
j_call: TRBJ1-4; clone_size: -; d_call: TRBD1; v_call: TRBV28; cdr3_nt: TGTGCCAGCAGTACCACCGGGACAGGGACAGCGAAACTGTTTTTT; cdr3_aa: CASSTTGTGTAKLFF
j_call: TRBJ1-1; clone_size: -; d_call: TRBD1; v_call: TRBV30; cdr3_nt: TGTGCCTGGAACAGGGGGCATGTGAACACTGAAGCTTTCTTT; cdr3_aa: CAWNRGHVNTEAFF
j_call: TRBJ1-2; clone_size: -; d_call: -; v_call: TRBV2; cdr3_nt: TGTGCCAGCACCAACCATGAGTATGGCTACACCTTC; cdr3_aa: CASTNHEYGYTF
j_call: TRBJ2-1; clone_size: -; d_call: TRBD2; v_call: TRBV5-1; cdr3_nt: TGCGCCAGCAGCTTGGGCCTCCGGGGGGGTCCTAACAATGAGCAGTTCTTC; cdr3_aa: CASSLGLRGGPNNEQFF
j_call: TRBJ2-2; clone_size: -; d_call: -; v_call: TRBV19; cdr3_nt: TGTGCCAGTAGTATTATGGCCGGGGAGCTGTTTTTT; cdr3_aa: CASSIMAGELFF
j_call: TRBJ2-5; clone_size: -; d_call: TRBD2; v_call: TRBV10-1; cdr3_nt: TGCGCCAGCAGCATGGGACTAGCGGGGGGACAAGAGACCCAGTACTTC; cdr3_aa: CASSMGLAGGQETQYF
j_call: TRBJ2-1; clone_size: -; d_call: -; v_call: TRBV5-4; cdr3_nt: TGTGCCAGCACCCCATCCTGGGACTCTTGGGGACACAATGAGCAGTTCTTC; cdr3_aa: CASTPSWDSWGHNEQFF
j_call: TRBJ2-5; clone_size: -; d_call: TRBD1; v_call: TRBV4-1; cdr3_nt: TGCGCCAGCAGCAAGGGACAGGCCGAGGGAGAGACCCAGTACTTC; cdr3_aa: CASSKGQAEGETQYF
j_call: TRBJ1-1; clone_size: -; d_call: -; v_call: TRBV18; cdr3_nt: TGTGCCAGCTCAGCCCTCGGGGGGGAGAACACTGAAGCTTTCTTT; cdr3_aa: CASSALGGENTEAFF